This TCR beta chain was sequenced during a study of T cells after yellow fever vaccination. Germline V CDR1 and CDR2: SQVTM, ANQGSEA. This CDR3 comprises 16 residues. V dropped 4 bases and J dropped 2; count of bases not matched to a gene: 11. Turning to this clonotype: Its antigen remains unknown.

TCRdb reprocessed the 5' RACE reads with MiXCR, giving one entry per CDR3 protein. The profile shows hundreds of thousands of distinct CDR3 sequences, less than 4.5% of them singletons. Points from the study as a whole: Clones that expanded after primary vaccination mostly reappeared after the booster (nearly 98% CD4, approximately 89% CD8). Contamination by abundant bulk-population clonotypes could be present in FACS-sorted repertoires. On re-exposure, the response was weaker but peaked faster, at day 5 versus 15.

The clonotype comes from a man between 18 and 35 years old who received the YFV17D yellow fever vaccine. This specimen consisted of PBMCs, obtained on the day of the yellow fever booster vaccination. The gene calls are TRBV29-1 and TRBJ2-3; TRBD1 matches 8 bases. CDR3 loop: CSVGKGTGQFTDTQYF. For the CDR3, the DNA is TGCAGCGTTGGAAAAGGGACAGGTCAATTCACAGATACGCAGTATTTT.